The 30 T cell receptor beta chains given below trace back to one sample, sequenced in a study of breast tumors, draining lymph nodes, adjacent tissues. MiXCR, run by TCRdb on the multiplex PCR reads, gives a single entry per CDR3 protein. The repertoire holds over 100,000 distinct CDR3 sequences, with approximately 20% as singletons. The lymph nodes were axillary draining lymph nodes from breast cancer patients. Sequenced: axillary lymph node tissue. Every receptor here comes from a female donor with breast cancer. Some clones in this sample may be carry-over from other donors' samples.

This chain connects TRBV19 to TRBJ2-6, with 8 bases identical to TRBD1. Germline lookup yields CDR1 LNHDA and CDR2 SQIVND (reference sequence). CDR3 length equals 15 residues. The ends lost 5 bases at V and 3 bases at J; junction bases unmatched: 3. The DNA of the CDR3 is TGTGCCAGTAGTCCGACAGGGGTTGGGGCCAACGTCCTGACTTTC. As protein: CASSPTGVGANVLTF.

About this clonotype: Just one base apart from a much larger clone, this may be a read error. This rearrangement joins TRBV7-8 to TRBJ2-1; 7 bases map to TRBD2. The CDR3 runs to 17 residues. Germline V gene sequence: CDR1 SGHVS, CDR2 FQNEAQ. Here the CDR3 DNA reads TGTGCCAGCAGCTTAATCCGCCGGGAGGTTTCCTACAATGAGCAGCTCTTC. It yields the protein CASSLIRREVSYNEQLF.

This clonotype was recorded at least ten times. V gene TRBV20-1 combines with J gene TRBJ2-3, with 8 bases fitting TRBD1. Germline assignment: CDR1 DFQATT and CDR2 SNEGSKA (reference sequence). The CDR3 has 15 residues. V shed 5 bases and J 2 bases; nucleotides not matched to a gene: 9. The chain's CDR3 is CSASLAGGLTDTQYF. The CDR3 bases are TGCAGTGCTTCCCTCGCAGGGGGCCTCACAGATACGCAGTATTTT.

This clonotype occurred many times. V usage is TRBV7-2 and J usage is TRBJ2-1; D gene uncertain. Germline V lookup: CDR1 SGHTA, CDR2 FQGNSA. This CDR3 has 15 residues. The V end lost 4 bases, the J end lost 0 bases, and 10 bases lay between the germline ends. The CDR3, as DNA: TGTGCCAGCAGCTCCACTCCAAGCTCCTACAATGAGCAGTTCTTC. Translating it yields CASSSTPSSYNEQFF.

The chain uses TRBV19 and TRBJ1-4; no reliable D call. CDR1 LNHDA and CDR2 SQIVND come from the germline V gene (reference sequence). Trimming removed 2 bases from V and 7 bases from J, with 8 bases in between. This CDR3 comprises 13 residues. CDR3 sequence reads: CASSIILGEKLFF. CDR3 nucleotides: TGTGCCAGTAGTATAATTTTAGGTGAAAAACTGTTTTTT.

A few counts support this clonotype. The CDR3 here is CASSLALAVQETQYF. The CDR3 nucleotides read TGTGCCAGCAGCTTAGCGCTGGCGGTACAAGAGACCCAGTACTTC. The chain couples TRBV7-7 to TRBJ2-5; D remains ambiguous. The CDR3 contains 15 residues. Between the trimmed V and J ends, which lost 0 bases and 2 bases, there was a span of 10 bases. Germline V gene data show CDR1 as SSHAT and CDR2 as FNYEAQ (reference sequence).

This clonotype was seen ten or more times. The chain uses TRBV5-8 and TRBJ2-7, with D possibly TRBD1 on 5 matching bases. V was shortened by 0 bases and J by 5 bases, with 15 bases between the two germline ends. CDR1 SGHTS and CDR2 YDEGEE come from the germline V gene. The CDR3 is 15 residues long. This chain's CDR3 is CASSLESGFMDEQYF. The CDR3, as DNA: TGTGCCAGCAGCTTGGAATCAGGGTTTATGGACGAGCAGTACTTC.

This clonotype was observed at least ten times. This chain uses TRBV4-3 with TRBJ2-3; TRBD2 might be the D (5 bases). CDR3 length equals 17 residues. Germline CDR1 LGHNA, CDR2 YSLEER. The germline V and J ends were trimmed by 0 bases and 0 bases, with 13 bases remaining between them. The DNA of the CDR3 is TGCGCCAGCAGCCAAGATTTGGGAGCCACTAGCACAGATACGCAGTATTTT. It yields the protein CASSQDLGATSTDTQYF.

This clonotype has a count of ten or more. The rearrangement uses TRBV4-3 and TRBJ2-3, with unresolved D. V lost 0 bases and J 5 bases, leaving 3 bases between the germline ends. This CDR3 has 12 residues. The germline V gene encodes CDR1 LGHNA and CDR2 YSLEER. The CDR3 nucleotides read TGCGCCAGCAGCCAAGACAGAGATACGCAGTATTTT. Residues: CASSQDRDTQYF.

This clonotype has a handful of counts. The chain links TRBV28 to TRBJ2-1; 9 bases are a match to TRBD2. CDR1 and CDR2 from the germline V gene are MDHEN and SYDVKM. This CDR3 contains 16 residues. V lost 5 bases, J lost 0 bases, and 5 bases stayed unmatched. CDR3 sequence reads: CASSDPTSGSYNEQFF. The CDR3 nucleotides read TGTGCCAGCAGTGACCCGACTAGCGGCTCCTACAATGAGCAGTTCTTC.

The rearrangement joins TRBV5-1 to TRBJ2-1, with D perhaps matching TRBD2 (5 bases). V gave up 0 bases and J gave up 0 bases, with 13 bases separating them. Germline V gene lookup returns CDR1 SGHRS and CDR2 YFSETQ. This CDR3 comprises 17 residues. DNA for the CDR3: TGCGCCAGCAGCTTGGCATCCGGGGTAAGCTCCTACAATGAGCAGTTCTTC. Protein sequence: CASSLASGVSSYNEQFF.

Ten or more counts support this clonotype. The chain combines TRBV6-5 with TRBJ2-3; 8 bases line up with TRBD2. Looked up from germline, CDR1 is MNHEY and CDR2 is SVGAGI. This CDR3 region has 14 residues. V shed 0 bases, J shed 9 bases, and the junction held 5 bases outside the gene matches. The CDR3 DNA is TGTGCCAGCAGTTACTCGGAGCGGGAGAACACGCAGTATTTT. Its translation is CASSYSERENTQYF.

This clonotype was detected a few times. The chain combines TRBV6-4 with TRBJ1-5; D is uncertain. CDR3 size: 14 residues. Trimming cost V 4 bases and J 7 bases, with 14 bases left between them. The V gene's germline CDR1 is MRHNA and CDR2 SNTAGT. CDR3 coding DNA: TGTGCCAGCAGTGGCACGGGGAGAAGCCAGCCCCAGCATTTT. Translated: CASSGTGRSQPQHF.

As regards this clonotype: Its ends do not fully match the called genes, so a read error is possible. The chain uses TRBV20-1 and TRBJ2-6; D possibly corresponds to TRBD1 (5 bases). Per germline, CDR1 DFQATT and CDR2 SNEGSKA (reference sequence). The CDR3 is made up of 14 amino acids. This CDR3 is CSAPRAPGADVLTF. In DNA form, the CDR3 reads TGCAGTGCTCCCAGGGCCCCTGGGGCCGACGTCCTGACTTTC.

The gene calls are TRBV20-1 and TRBJ2-1; TRBD2 matches at 8 bases. V gave up 0 bases and J gave up 1 base; unmatched junction bases: 8. Germline CDR1 DFQATT, CDR2 SNEGSKA (reference sequence). The length of the CDR3 is 17 residues. The CDR3: CSARDNGRARSYNEQFF. The CDR3 nucleotides are TGCAGTGCTAGAGATAACGGGAGGGCCCGGTCCTACAATGAGCAGTTCTTC.

At least ten counts were recorded for this clonotype. The CDR3 nucleotides are TGCGCCAGCAGCCGGCGGGAGGGCCTTGGGAACACCGGGGAGCTGTTTTTT. Translated, it gives CASSRREGLGNTGELFF. The chain has TRBV10-2 and TRBJ2-2; 9 bases fit TRBD2. The CDR3 loop spans 17 amino acids. Germline loops: CDR1 WSHSY, CDR2 SAAADI. V dropped 6 bases and J dropped 1; count of bases not matched to a gene: 9.

This clonotype was detected ten times or more. The rearrangement uses TRBV29-1 and TRBJ2-7; 8 bases agree with TRBD1. Germline assignment: CDR1 SQVTM and CDR2 ANQGSEA. The ends lost 7 bases at V and 6 bases at J; junction bases unmatched: 8. CDR3 length equals 12 residues. CDR3 coding DNA: TGCAGCGCCGGGACAGGAATCGTCGAGCAGTACTTC. This translates into CSAGTGIVEQYF.

This clonotype showed up many times. The rearrangement links TRBV20-1 to TRBJ2-5; weak D call: TRBD2 (6 bases). This CDR3 is built from 15 residues. The ends were cut back, 2 bases at V and 1 base at J, with 14 bases in the middle. Germline V lookup: CDR1 DFQATT, CDR2 SNEGSKA (reference sequence). The CDR3 spells CSARSPGELQETQYF. The CDR3 region has the DNA TGCAGTGCTAGATCCCCGGGGGAACTCCAAGAGACCCAGTACTTC.

Many counts were recorded for this clonotype. The chain uses TRBV20-1 and TRBJ2-7; 8 bases are shared with TRBD1. Germline-derived CDR1 and CDR2 are DFQATT and SNEGSKA (reference sequence). The trim removed 6 bases at V and 2 bases at J, leaving 3 bases unmatched. The CDR3 is made up of 12 amino acids. The DNA of the CDR3 is TGCAGTGCCGACAGGGGTACCTACGAGCAGTACTTC. It encodes CSADRGTYEQYF.

The chain recombines TRBV7-2 with TRBJ2-1; 9 nucleotides match TRBD2. This CDR3 is built from 16 residues. The V gene end was trimmed by 1 base and the J gene end by 4 bases; junction bases not matched to a gene: 5. The germline CDR1 and CDR2 sequences are SGHTA and FQGNSA. The CDR3 protein is CASSLGIAGEYNEQFF. In nucleotides, the CDR3 is TGTGCCAGCAGCTTAGGAATAGCGGGAGAATACAATGAGCAGTTCTTC.

Many counts were recorded for this clonotype. The rearrangement joins TRBV7-2 to TRBJ2-7; 9 bases fit TRBD1. The CDR3 loop spans 15 amino acids. With 5 bases clipped from V and 3 bases from J, the junction kept 8 bases outside the gene matches. CDR1 and CDR2 from the germline V gene are SGHTA and FQGNSA. DNA for the CDR3: TGTGCCAGCAGCCACGGGACAGGGTTTTTCTACGAGCAGTACTTC. Translated: CASSHGTGFFYEQYF.

This clonotype was seen at least ten times. J is TRBJ2-7 and V is TRBV2, with 7 bases fitting TRBD1. Germline loops: CDR1 SNHLY, CDR2 FYNNEI. V shed 6 bases, J shed 2 bases, and the junction held 4 bases outside the gene matches. The CDR3 covers 13 residues. The CDR3 DNA is TGTGCCAGCAGAGATGACAGGGCCTACGAGCAGTACTTC. This sequence encodes CASRDDRAYEQYF.

In this sample, this clonotype turned up many times. V usage is TRBV12-3 or TRBV12-4 and J usage is TRBJ2-7; perhaps TRBD2 as D (6 bases). The V gene lost 4 bases and the J gene lost 0 bases, with 13 bases spanning the gap. This CDR3 spans 15 amino acids. The CDR3 bases are TGTGCCAGCAGTTCGGGACTCCTCAGCTCCTACGAGCAGTACTTC. Its translation is CASSSGLLSSYEQYF.

At least ten counts were recorded for this clonotype. The chain employs TRBV10-1 and TRBJ2-2; D might be TRBD1 or TRBD2, each matching 5 bases. Trimming cost V 5 bases and J 3 bases, with 10 bases left between them. This CDR3 is built from 14 residues. CDR1 WNHNN and CDR2 SYGVQD come from the germline V gene (reference sequence). CDR3 nucleotide sequence: TGCGCCAGCAGTCGGGACGGTGACACCGGGGAGCTGTTTTTT. The encoded protein is CASSRDGDTGELFF.

This clonotype was seen ten or more times. The chain has TRBV18 and TRBJ2-2, with D unclear. V was cut by 1 base and J by 5 bases, with 8 bases left in between. The CDR3 has 14 residues. From germline, CDR1 is KGHSH and CDR2 LQKENI. The CDR3 coding sequence is TGTGCCAGCTCACCACTCGAGGTAACCGGGGAGCTGTTTTTT. This sequence encodes CASSPLEVTGELFF.

This clonotype was seen just once. This chain links TRBV13 with TRBJ1-1; D is uncertain. V lost 2 bases and J lost 0, with 4 bases in between. CDR1 is PRHDT and CDR2 is FYEKMQ in the germline V gene (reference sequence). The CDR3 loop spans 13 amino acids. CDR3 coding DNA: TGTGCCAGCAGCTTACTACTGAACACTGAAGCTTTCTTT. Residues: CASSLLLNTEAFF.

Points on this clonotype: This may be a read error, as it is one base from a much larger clone. The chain has TRBV15 and TRBJ2-5; no reliable D call. Germline V CDR1 and CDR2: LNHNV, YYDKDF (reference sequence). The CDR3 sequence is 16 residues long. The CDR3 region is CATSRDFGQPQGTQYF. CDR3 bases: TGTGCCACCAGCAGAGACTTCGGGCAGCCGCAAGGGACCCAGTACTTC.

Only a few counts were recorded for this clonotype. This chain connects TRBV6-2 or TRBV6-3 to TRBJ1-5; D gene uncertain. Between the trimmed V and J ends, which lost 5 bases and 1 base, there was a span of 18 bases. The CDR3 extends over 17 amino acids. Germline V gives CDR1 MNHEY, CDR2 SVGEGT. The CDR3 sequence: CASSLIPPTGSNQPQHF. CDR3 nucleotides: TGTGCCAGCAGTCTAATCCCCCCCACGGGGAGCAATCAGCCCCAGCATTTT.

This clonotype came up many times. The V and J genes are TRBV10-1 and TRBJ2-3; 7 positions match TRBD2. Losses at the gene ends were 3 bases for V and 6 bases for J; bases not matched to a gene: 18. Germline CDR1 reads WNHNN; CDR2 reads SYGVQD (reference sequence). The CDR3 extends over 18 amino acids. In DNA form, the CDR3 reads TGCGCCAGCAGTGATGGGGGGGGAAGGACCGCGCGCTGGGATACGCAGTATTTT. This codes for CASSDGGGRTARWDTQYF.

This clonotype was detected ten times or more. The V and J genes are TRBV6-6 and TRBJ2-1, with 8 bases aligning to TRBD2. Germline assignment: CDR1 MNHNY and CDR2 SVGAGI (reference sequence). The CDR3 extends over 15 amino acids. V dropped 4 bases and J dropped 6; count of bases not matched to a gene: 8. The CDR3 loop reads CASSSTGLVLNEQFF. The DNA of the CDR3 is TGTGCCAGCAGTTCCACGGGACTAGTGCTCAATGAGCAGTTCTTC.